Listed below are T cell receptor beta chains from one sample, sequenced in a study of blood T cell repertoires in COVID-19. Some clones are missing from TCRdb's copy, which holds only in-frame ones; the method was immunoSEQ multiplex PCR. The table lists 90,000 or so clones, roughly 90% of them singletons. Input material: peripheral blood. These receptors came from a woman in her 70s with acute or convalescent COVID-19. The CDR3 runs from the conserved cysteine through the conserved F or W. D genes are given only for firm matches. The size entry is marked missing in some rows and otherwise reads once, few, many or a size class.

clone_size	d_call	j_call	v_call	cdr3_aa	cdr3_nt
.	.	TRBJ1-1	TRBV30	CAWNRQQGFDTEAFF	TGTGCCTGGAACCGACAACAGGGTTTCGACACTGAAGCTTTCTTT
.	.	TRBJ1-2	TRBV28	CASSFGANYGYTF	TGTGCCAGCAGTTTTGGAGCTAACTATGGCTACACCTTC
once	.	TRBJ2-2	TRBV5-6	CASSLFSIVGHLNTGELFF	TGTGCCAGCAGCTTGTTTTCCATCGTGGGACACCTAAACACCGGGGAGCTGTTTTTT
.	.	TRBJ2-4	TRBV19	CASSIGGGDQYF	TGTGCCAGTAGTATAGGAGGGGGGGATCAGTACTTC
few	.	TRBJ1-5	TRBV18	CASSETGPGGNQPQHF	TGTGCCAGCTCAGAAACAGGGCCGGGTGGCAATCAGCCCCAGCATTTT
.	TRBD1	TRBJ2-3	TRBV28	CASSSDRAGTDTQYF	TGTGCCAGCAGTTCGGACAGGGCGGGCACAGATACGCAGTATTTT
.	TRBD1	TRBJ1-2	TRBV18	CASSPGQGTGYTF	TGTGCCAGCTCACCCGGACAGGGAACTGGCTACACCTTC
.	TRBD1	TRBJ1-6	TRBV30	CAWSLTGGKSPLHF	TGTGCCTGGAGCCTGACAGGGGGCAAATCACCCCTCCACTTT
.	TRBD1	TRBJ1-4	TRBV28	CASSQQGEKLFF	TGTGCCAGCAGTCAACAGGGGGAAAAACTGTTTTTT
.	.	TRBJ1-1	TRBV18	CASSPVRGSTEAFF	TGTGCCAGCTCACCGGTTCGGGGGAGCACTGAAGCTTTCTTT
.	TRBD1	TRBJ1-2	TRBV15	CATSRAGTGRWEHGYTF	TGTGCCACCAGCAGGGCCGGGACAGGGCGATGGGAGCATGGCTACACCTTC
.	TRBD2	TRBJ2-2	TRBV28	CASSLYESGSTGELFF	TGTGCCAGCAGTTTATACGAGAGCGGGAGCACCGGGGAGCTGTTTTTT
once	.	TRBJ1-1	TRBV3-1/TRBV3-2	CASSKQRSTEAFF	TGTGCCAGCAGCAAACAAAGAAGCACTGAAGCTTTCTTT
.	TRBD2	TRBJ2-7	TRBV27	CASRAGGSYEQYF	TGTGCCAGCCGCGCGGGAGGATCCTACGAGCAGTACTTC
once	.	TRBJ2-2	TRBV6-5	CASRSRDSNTGELFF	TGTGCCAGCAGGTCCCGGGACTCAAACACCGGGGAGCTGTTTTTT
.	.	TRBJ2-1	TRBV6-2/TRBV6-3	CASSSGLTGEQFF	TGTGCCAGCAGCTCGGGACTCACAGGCGAGCAGTTCTTC
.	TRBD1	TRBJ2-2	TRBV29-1	CSVDRGGAGELFF	TGCAGCGTGGACAGGGGTGGTGCCGGGGAGCTGTTTTTT
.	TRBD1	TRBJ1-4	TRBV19	CASSARPGQLNEKLFF	TGTGCCAGTAGTGCGCGACCGGGACAGTTAAATGAAAAACTGTTTTTT
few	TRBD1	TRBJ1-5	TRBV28	CATRGQGGYQPQHF	TGTGCCACCAGAGGACAGGGGGGCTATCAGCCCCAGCATTTT
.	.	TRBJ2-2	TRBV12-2	CASRYCGTSGTTGELFF	TGTGCAAGTCGCTACTGCGGGACTAGCGGGACGACCGGGGAGCTGTTTTTT
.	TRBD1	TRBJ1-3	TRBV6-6	CASSRETGRSGNTIYF	TGTGCCAGCAGCCGGGAGACAGGGAGGAGCGGAAACACCATATATTTT
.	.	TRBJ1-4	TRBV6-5	CASRIPAGEKLFF	TGTGCCAGCAGGATTCCAGCAGGGGAAAAACTGTTTTTT
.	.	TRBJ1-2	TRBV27	CASSSLGQPRFYGYTF	TGTGCCAGCAGTTCACTAGGACAGCCGAGATTCTATGGCTACACCTTC
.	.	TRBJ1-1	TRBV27	CASSYTAYTEAFF	TGTGCCAGCAGTTATACAGCCTACACTGAAGCTTTCTTT
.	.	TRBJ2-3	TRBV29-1	CSVLLGVDTQYF	TGCAGCGTTCTCTTGGGAGTAGATACGCAGTATTTT
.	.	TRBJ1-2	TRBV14	CASSQDVRSNYGYTF	TGTGCCAGCAGCCAAGATGTGAGGTCTAACTATGGCTACACCTTC
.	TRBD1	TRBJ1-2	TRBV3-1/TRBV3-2	CASSLDREGGYTF	TGTGCCAGCAGTCTGGACAGGGAAGGTGGCTACACCTTC
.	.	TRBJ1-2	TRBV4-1	CASSQDQNRINYGYTF	TGCGCCAGCAGCCAAGATCAGAACAGGATCAACTATGGCTACACCTTC
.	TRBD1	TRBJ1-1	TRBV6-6	CASNQGVNTEAFF	TGTGCCAGCAACCAGGGGGTGAACACTGAAGCTTTCTTT
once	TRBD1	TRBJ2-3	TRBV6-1	CASSESDRERDTQYF	TGTGCCAGCAGTGAATCGGACAGGGAGCGAGATACGCAGTATTTT
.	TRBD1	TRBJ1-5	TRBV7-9	CASSGQGNQPQHF	TGTGCCAGCAGTGGACAGGGAAATCAGCCCCAGCATTTT
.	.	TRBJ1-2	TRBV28	CASSSRGGTNYGYTF	TGTGCCAGCAGTTCCCGCGGAGGGACTAACTATGGCTACACCTTC
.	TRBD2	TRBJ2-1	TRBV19	CASSIATSGGAFFFNEQFF	TGTGCCAGTAGTATAGCGACTAGCGGGGGGGCCTTTTTCTTCAATGAGCAGTTCTTC
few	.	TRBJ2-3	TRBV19	CASSMDTATDTQYF	TGTGCCAGTAGTATGGACACAGCGACAGATACGCAGTATTTT
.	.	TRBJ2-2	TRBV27	CASRTRVAGELFF	TGTGCCAGCAGAACCAGGGTTGCCGGGGAGCTGTTTTTT
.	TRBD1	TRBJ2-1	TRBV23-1	CASTGQGAGYEQFF	TGCGCCAGCACGGGACAGGGGGCCGGGTATGAGCAGTTCTTC
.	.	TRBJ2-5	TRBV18	CASSNRGDSETQYF	TGTGCCAGCTCAAACCGGGGAGATTCCGAGACCCAGTACTTC